The present TCR beta chain was sequenced within a study of OX40 agonist ivuxolimab in advanced cancers. Study details: Across the patients, intravenous ivuxolimab was delivered every 2 weeks at 0.01 to 10 mg/kg. Study outcomes and limitations: The study found that CD8+ T cells averaged more expanded clones than CD4+.

Of note for this clone: What it binds is unknown.

Libraries were prepared by immunoSEQ multiplex PCR; TCRdb keeps only in-frame clonotypes and omits some of them. The sample contains more than 55,000 clones, 85% to 90% of which appear only once. The CDR3 length is 15 residues. V was cut by 5 bases and J by 6 bases, with 20 bases left in between. Germline V lookup: CDR1 SGHTA, CDR2 FQGNSA. This TCR was sampled from an adult with an advanced solid tumor such as melanoma, head and neck, liver or kidney cancer. The chain couples TRBV7-2 to TRBJ2-7; the D gene is possibly TRBD1 (5 bases). The specimen comprised CD4+ or CD8+ T cells sorted from blood, sampled in a trial of the OX40 agonist ivuxolimab. The CDR3 loop reads CASSNRPGYVSEQYF. DNA of the CDR3: TGTGCCAGCAGCAACCGGCCAGGGTATGTCTCCGAGCAGTACTTC.